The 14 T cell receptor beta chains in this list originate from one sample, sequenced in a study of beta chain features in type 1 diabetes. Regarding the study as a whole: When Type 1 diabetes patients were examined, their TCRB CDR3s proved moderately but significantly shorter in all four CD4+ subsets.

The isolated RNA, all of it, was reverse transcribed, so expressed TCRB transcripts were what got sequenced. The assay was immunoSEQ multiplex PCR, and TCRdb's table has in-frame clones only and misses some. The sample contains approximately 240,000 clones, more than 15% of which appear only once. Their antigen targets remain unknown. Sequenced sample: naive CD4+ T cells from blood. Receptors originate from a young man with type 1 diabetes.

Here the CDR3 DNA reads TGTGCCAGCAGCTCAGACCCCCTAGCGGCCGGGGGAGATACGCAGTATTTT. This gives the protein CASSSDPLAAGGDTQYF. This chain joins TRBV7-2 and TRBJ2-3, with 7 bases that match TRBD2. The CDR3 is 17 residues long. With V trimmed by 4 bases and J by 5 bases, 15 bases remained unmatched. Looked up from germline, CDR1 is SGHTA and CDR2 is FQGNSA.

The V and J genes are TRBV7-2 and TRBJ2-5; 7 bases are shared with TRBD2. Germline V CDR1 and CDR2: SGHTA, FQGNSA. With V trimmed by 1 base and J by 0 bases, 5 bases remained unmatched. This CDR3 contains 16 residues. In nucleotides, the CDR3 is TGTGCCAGCAGCTTAGTTCCGGGACTACACCAAGAGACCCAGTACTTC. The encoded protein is CASSLVPGLHQETQYF.

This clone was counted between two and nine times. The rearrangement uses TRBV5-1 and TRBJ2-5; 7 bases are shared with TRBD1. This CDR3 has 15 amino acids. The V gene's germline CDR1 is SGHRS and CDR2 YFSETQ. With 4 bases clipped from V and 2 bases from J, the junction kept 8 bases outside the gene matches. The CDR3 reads CASSGRTGQQETQYF. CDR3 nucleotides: TGCGCCAGCAGCGGAAGGACAGGCCAACAAGAGACCCAGTACTTC.

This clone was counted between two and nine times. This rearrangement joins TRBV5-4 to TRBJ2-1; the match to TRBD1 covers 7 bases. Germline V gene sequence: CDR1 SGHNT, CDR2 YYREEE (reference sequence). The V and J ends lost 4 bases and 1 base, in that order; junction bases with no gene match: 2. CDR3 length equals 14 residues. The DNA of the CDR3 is TGTGCCAGCAGCCAACAGGGGTCCTACAATGAGCAGTTCTTC. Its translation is CASSQQGSYNEQFF.

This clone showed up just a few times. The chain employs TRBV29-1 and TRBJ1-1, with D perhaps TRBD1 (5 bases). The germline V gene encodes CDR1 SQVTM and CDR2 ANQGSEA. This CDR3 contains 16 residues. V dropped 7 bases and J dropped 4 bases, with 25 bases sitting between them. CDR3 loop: CSGRVGAGLEVTEAFF. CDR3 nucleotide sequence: TGCAGCGGCCGCGTAGGGGCGGGGCTCGAGGTCACTGAAGCTTTCTTT.

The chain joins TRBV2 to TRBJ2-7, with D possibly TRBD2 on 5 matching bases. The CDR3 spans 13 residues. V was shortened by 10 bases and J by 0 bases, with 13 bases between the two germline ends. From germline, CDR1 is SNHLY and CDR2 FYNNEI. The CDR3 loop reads CATKGSGSYEQYF. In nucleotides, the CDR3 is TGTGCCACCAAAGGGAGTGGCTCCTACGAGCAGTACTTC.

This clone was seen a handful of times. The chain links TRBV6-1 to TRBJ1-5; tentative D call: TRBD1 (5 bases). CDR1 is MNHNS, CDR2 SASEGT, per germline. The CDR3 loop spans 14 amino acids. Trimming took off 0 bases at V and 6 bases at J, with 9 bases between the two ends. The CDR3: CASSEAGRGQPQHF. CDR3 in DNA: TGTGCCAGCAGTGAAGCTGGGAGGGGTCAGCCCCAGCATTTT.

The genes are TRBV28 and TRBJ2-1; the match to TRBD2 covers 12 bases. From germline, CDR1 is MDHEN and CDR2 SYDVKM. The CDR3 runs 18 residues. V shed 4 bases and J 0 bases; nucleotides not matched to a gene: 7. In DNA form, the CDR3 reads TGTGCCAGCAGTTCACTAGCGGGGGGTACCACCTCCTACAATGAGCAGTTCTTC. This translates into CASSSLAGGTTSYNEQFF.

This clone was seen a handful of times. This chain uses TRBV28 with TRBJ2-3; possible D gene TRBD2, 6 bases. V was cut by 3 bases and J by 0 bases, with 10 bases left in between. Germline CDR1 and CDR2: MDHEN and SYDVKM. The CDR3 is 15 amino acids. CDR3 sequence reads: CASSFMRGSTDTQYF. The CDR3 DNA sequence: TGTGCCAGCAGTTTCATGCGGGGTAGCACAGATACGCAGTATTTT. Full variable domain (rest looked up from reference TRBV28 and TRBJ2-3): DVKVTQSSRYLVKRTGEKVFLECVQDMDHENMFWYRQDPGLGLRLIYFSYDVKMKEKGDIPEGYSVSREKKERFSLILESASTNQTSMYLCASSFMRGSTDTQYFGPGTRLTVL.

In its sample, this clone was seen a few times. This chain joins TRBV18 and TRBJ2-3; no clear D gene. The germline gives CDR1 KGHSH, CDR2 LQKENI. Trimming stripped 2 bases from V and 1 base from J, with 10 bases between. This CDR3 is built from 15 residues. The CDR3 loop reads CASSPSSQGTDTQYF. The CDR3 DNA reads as TGTGCCAGCTCACCAAGTTCCCAGGGCACAGATACGCAGTATTTT. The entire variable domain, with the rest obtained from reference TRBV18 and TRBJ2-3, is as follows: NAGVMQNPRHLVRRRGQEARLRCSPMKGHSHVYWYRQLPEEGLKFMVYLQKENIIDESGMPKERFSAEFPKEGPSILRIQQVVRGDSAAYFCASSPSSQGTDTQYFGPGTRLTVL.

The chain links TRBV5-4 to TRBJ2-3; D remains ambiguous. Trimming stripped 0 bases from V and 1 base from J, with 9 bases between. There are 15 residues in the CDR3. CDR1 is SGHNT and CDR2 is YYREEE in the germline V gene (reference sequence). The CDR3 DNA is TGTGCCAGCAGCTTGGATTACCATGGCACAGATACGCAGTATTTT. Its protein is CASSLDYHGTDTQYF.

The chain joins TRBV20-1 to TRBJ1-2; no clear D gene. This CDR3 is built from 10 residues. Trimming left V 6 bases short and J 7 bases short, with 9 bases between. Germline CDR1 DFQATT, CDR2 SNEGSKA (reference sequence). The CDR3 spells CSAATAGYTF. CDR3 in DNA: TGCAGTGCCGCGACCGCTGGCTACACCTTC.

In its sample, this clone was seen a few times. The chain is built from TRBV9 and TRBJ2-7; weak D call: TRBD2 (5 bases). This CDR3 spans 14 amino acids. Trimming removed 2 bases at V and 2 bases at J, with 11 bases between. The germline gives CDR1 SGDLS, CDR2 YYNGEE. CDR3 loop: CASSVREVPYEQYF. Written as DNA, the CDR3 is TGTGCCAGCAGCGTGAGGGAAGTCCCCTACGAGCAGTACTTC.

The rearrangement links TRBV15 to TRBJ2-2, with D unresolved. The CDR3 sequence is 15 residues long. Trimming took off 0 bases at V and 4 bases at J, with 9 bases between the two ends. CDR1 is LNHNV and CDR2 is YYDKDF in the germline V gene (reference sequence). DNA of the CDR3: TGTGCCACCAGCAGAGATCTGGTGGGCACCGGGGAGCTGTTTTTT. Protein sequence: CATSRDLVGTGELFF.